The 7 T cell receptor beta chains below all came from one sample that was sequenced in a study of blood T cell repertoires in COVID-19. Generated by immunoSEQ multiplex PCR, the TCRdb table keeps only in-frame clones and is missing some. The profile shows 150,000 to 200,000 clones, approximately 95% of them singletons. The sample comprised peripheral blood. All receptors come from an older woman with COVID-19, enrolled during active disease.

This rearrangement joins TRBV15 to TRBJ2-7; the D is unclear. The germline V gene encodes CDR1 LNHNV and CDR2 YYDKDF (reference sequence). The V gene lost 5 bases and the J gene lost 3 bases, with 14 bases spanning the gap. The CDR3 has 14 residues. CDR3 DNA sequence: TGTGCCACCAGCGGCTCAGGCCTCGGCTACGAGCAGTACTTC. Translation: CATSGSGLGYEQYF. Supplemented by reference TRBV15 and TRBJ2-7, the full variable domain reads DAMVIQNPRYQVTQFGKPVTLSCSQTLNHNVMYWYQQKSSQAPKLLFHYYDKDFNNEADTPDNFQSRRPNTSFCFLDIRSPGLGDTAMYLCATSGSGLGYEQYFGPGTRLTVT.

The chain employs TRBV28 and TRBJ1-2, with D unclear. The CDR3 length is 11 residues. V lost 5 bases, J lost 5 bases, and 6 bases lay in between. Germline loops: CDR1 MDHEN, CDR2 SYDVKM. The CDR3 is CASSQQYGYTF. The CDR3, as DNA: TGTGCCAGCAGTCAACAATATGGCTACACCTTC.

V usage is TRBV19 and J usage is TRBJ1-1, with D hard to call. Trimming removed 8 bases at V and 7 bases at J, with 17 bases between. Germline V lookup: CDR1 LNHDA, CDR2 SQIVND (reference sequence). The length of the CDR3 is 13 residues. The CDR3 protein is CASGGRNRGEAFF. The CDR3 DNA follows: TGTGCCAGTGGCGGGAGAAATAGAGGTGAAGCTTTCTTT.

The chain's CDR3 is CASSNRETDTQYF. Here the CDR3 DNA reads TGTGCCAGTAGTAATAGGGAGACAGATACGCAGTATTTT. V usage is TRBV19 and J usage is TRBJ2-3; maybe TRBD2 (5 bases). Germline V CDR1 and CDR2: LNHDA, SQIVND (reference sequence). Trimming shortened V by 4 bases and J by 3 bases, and 8 bases separated the two germline ends. The CDR3 is 13 amino acids.

The V and J genes are TRBV7-2 and TRBJ1-2; weak D call: TRBD1 (6 bases). The germline V gene has CDR1 SGHTA and CDR2 FQGNSA. V lost 4 bases and J 2 bases, leaving 11 bases between the germline ends. The CDR3 spans 14 residues. Here the CDR3 DNA reads TGTGCCAGCAGCTACATAACAGGGAACTATGGCTACACCTTC. The encoded protein is CASSYITGNYGYTF.

The V call is TRBV10-3, the J call TRBJ2-1; 13 nucleotides line up with TRBD2. The CDR3 has 17 residues. Germline values: CDR1 ENHRY, CDR2 SYGVKD. Trimming removed 4 bases from V and 5 bases from J; junction bases left unmatched: 8. CDR3 DNA: TGTGCCATCAGTGGGGAACTGGGACTAGCGGGGAACAATGAGCAGTTCTTC. The encoded protein is CAISGELGLAGNNEQFF.

The chain employs TRBV13 and TRBJ2-7, with a possible D match to TRBD1 (6 bases). The CDR3 consists of 15 residues. Trimming left V 4 bases short and J 2 bases short, with 15 bases between. Germline CDR1 and CDR2: PRHDT and FYEKMQ (reference sequence). This chain's CDR3 is CASSSIGGGPYEQYF. The CDR3 DNA reads as TGTGCCAGCAGCTCCATAGGTGGGGGCCCCTACGAGCAGTACTTC.